Listed below are T cell receptor beta chains from one sample, sequenced in a study of early T cells in non-severe SARS-CoV-2 infection. In TCRdb, the 5' RACE reads were re-called with MiXCR into one record per CDR3 protein. The table has 68,000 or so distinct CDR3 sequences, roughly a tenth seen once. The sample was whole blood. The receptors stem from an adult who was a healthcare worker with PCR-confirmed SARS-CoV-2 infection or an uninfected control (not recorded which). The CDR3 runs from the conserved cysteine through the conserved F or W. The order of the fields is clone size, V gene, D gene, J gene, CDR3 DNA, CDR3 protein. A D gene is named only where the DNA matches it firmly. Only some rows state a clone size, as once, few, many or a class for expanded clones.

clone_size: .; v_call: TRBV5-4; d_call: .; j_call: TRBJ2-3; cdr3_nt: TGTGCCAGCAGCTTGGGCGGAACTAGCACAGATACGCAGTATTTT; cdr3_aa: CASSLGGTSTDTQYF
clone_size: medium-sized; v_call: TRBV18; d_call: .; j_call: TRBJ2-2; cdr3_nt: TGTGCCAGCTCACCACCGGGACCTGAGGGGACCGGGGAGCTGTTTTTT; cdr3_aa: CASSPPGPEGTGELFF
clone_size: .; v_call: TRBV7-8; d_call: .; j_call: TRBJ2-1; cdr3_nt: TGTGCCAGCAGCCCCGGGACTCAGACCCACAATGAGCAGTTCTTC; cdr3_aa: CASSPGTQTHNEQFF
clone_size: .; v_call: TRBV11-1; d_call: .; j_call: TRBJ2-1; cdr3_nt: TGTGCCAGCAGTCGTGTGGATGAGCAGTTCTTC; cdr3_aa: CASSRVDEQFF
clone_size: many; v_call: TRBV11-2; d_call: .; j_call: TRBJ2-7; cdr3_nt: TGTGCCAGCAGCCCATTCCAACCGTGGGGGGGGCAAACGCACTTC; cdr3_aa: CASSPFQPWGGQTHF
clone_size: .; v_call: TRBV30; d_call: TRBD1; j_call: TRBJ2-3; cdr3_nt: TGTGCCTGGAGACAGGGGTTGAGCACAGATACGCAGTATTTT; cdr3_aa: CAWRQGLSTDTQYF
clone_size: .; v_call: TRBV10-3; d_call: TRBD2; j_call: TRBJ2-3; cdr3_nt: TGTGCCACCTTGGGGCGGGAGACAGATACGCAGTATTTT; cdr3_aa: CATLGRETDTQYF
clone_size: many; v_call: TRBV9; d_call: TRBD2; j_call: TRBJ2-2; cdr3_nt: TGTGCCAGCAGCCCCGCGGGACTAGCGGGCACCGGGGAGCTGTTTTTT; cdr3_aa: CASSPAGLAGTGELFF
clone_size: few; v_call: TRBV28; d_call: .; j_call: TRBJ1-1; cdr3_nt: TGTGCCAGCAGTTTACGTCCGAACACTGAAGCTTTCTTT; cdr3_aa: CASSLRPNTEAFF
clone_size: few; v_call: TRBV28; d_call: TRBD2; j_call: TRBJ2-1; cdr3_nt: TGTGCCAGCATCCTAGCGGGAGCACGCGAGCAGTTCTTC; cdr3_aa: CASILAGAREQFF
clone_size: .; v_call: TRBV27; d_call: TRBD2; j_call: TRBJ2-3; cdr3_nt: TGTGCCAGCAGTTTAGCGGGAGGGCCGCAGTATTTT; cdr3_aa: CASSLAGGPQYF
clone_size: many; v_call: TRBV20-1; d_call: .; j_call: TRBJ2-3; cdr3_nt: TGCAGTGCTCCTGGGGTAGCGGGCACAGATACGCAGTATTTT; cdr3_aa: CSAPGVAGTDTQYF
clone_size: .; v_call: TRBV12-3/TRBV12-4; d_call: .; j_call: TRBJ2-3; cdr3_nt: TGTGCCAGCAGTCAATATTCCCTGGGAGATACGCAGTATTTT; cdr3_aa: CASSQYSLGDTQYF
clone_size: .; v_call: TRBV24-1; d_call: .; j_call: TRBJ2-3; cdr3_nt: TGTGCCACCAGTGCCACGACGCGGGATGGCACAGATACGCAGTATTTT; cdr3_aa: CATSATTRDGTDTQYF
clone_size: few; v_call: TRBV28; d_call: TRBD1; j_call: TRBJ1-2; cdr3_nt: TGTGCCAGCAGTGTGCGGACAGGGGATTCTGGCTACACCTTC; cdr3_aa: CASSVRTGDSGYTF
clone_size: many; v_call: TRBV7-2; d_call: .; j_call: TRBJ1-6; cdr3_nt: TGTGCCAGCAGCCCTAGGGGAGGGGGAAATTCACCCCTCCACTTT; cdr3_aa: CASSPRGGGNSPLHF